This is a list of T cell receptor beta chains from one sample in a study of T cell repertoires in cytomegalovirus infection. These receptors are not linked to any known antigen. TCRdb independently ran MiXCR on the reads; one entry per CDR3 protein. This sample carries about 920,000 distinct CDR3 sequences, around 31% of them seen once, and the ten largest clones take about an eighth. Sequencing was performed on cultured CD8+ T cells from PBMCs, taken from culture after CMV antigen stimulation. The origin of the receptors is a human donor in good health (CMV status not recorded). Some clones in this sample may be carry-over from other donors' samples. The CDR3 runs from the conserved cysteine through the conserved F or W. The D gene is left open where the match is weak. Size is stated for part of the rows, as once, few or many counts, or as a class when the clone is expanded.

abundance	len	v_gene	j_gene	d_gene	CDR3aa	CDR3nt
many	14	TRBV5-1	TRBJ2-7	-	CASSLGHLAYEQYF	TGCGCCAGCAGCTTGGGACATTTGGCCTACGAGCAGTACTTC
-	13	TRBV27	TRBJ2-1	-	CASSTPESNEQFF	TGTGCCAGCAGTACCCCCGAGAGCAATGAGCAGTTCTTC
-	12	TRBV12-3/TRBV12-4	TRBJ2-2	-	CASSLVLRELFF	TGTGCCAGCAGCCTCGTCCTCAGGGAGCTGTTTTTT
few	16	TRBV6-5	TRBJ2-2	-	CASSYSASANTGELFF	TGTGCCAGCAGTTACTCGGCCAGCGCGAACACCGGGGAGCTGTTTTTT
-	15	TRBV20-1	TRBJ1-2	-	CSARDSRTSLSGYTF	TGCAGTGCTAGAGACTCCAGGACCTCCCTCAGTGGCTACACCTTC
once	12	TRBV4-1	TRBJ2-7	-	CASSQNDYEQYF	TGCGCCAGCAGCCAAAACGACTACGAGCAGTACTTC
-	16	TRBV7-6	TRBJ2-7	TRBD2	CASSSGLAGGAYEQYF	TGTGCCAGCAGCTCCGGACTAGCGGGGGGAGCCTACGAGCAGTACTTC
few	14	TRBV7-8	TRBJ2-4	-	CASSFRGPKNIQYF	TGTGCCAGCAGCTTCAGGGGACCCAAAAACATTCAGTACTTC
many	16	TRBV7-2	TRBJ1-2	-	CASSFTGYRLNYGYTF	TGTGCCAGCAGCTTTACAGGGTACAGACTTAACTATGGCTACACCTTC
many	14	TRBV4-1	TRBJ2-3	-	CASSQGLTPDTQYF	TGCGCCAGCAGCCAAGGACTTACCCCGGATACGCAGTATTTT
few	16	TRBV4-1	TRBJ2-1	-	CASSHPPHSGYNEQFF	TGCGCCAGCAGCCATCCGCCCCATTCCGGCTACAATGAGCAGTTCTTC
-	14	TRBV24-1	TRBJ1-5	TRBD1	CAIIDRGVNQPQHF	TGTGCCATTATTGACAGGGGGGTCAATCAGCCCCAGCATTTT
-	14	TRBV27	TRBJ1-1	-	CSSKPGASNTEAFF	TGTTCCAGCAAACCCGGGGCTTCGAACACTGAAGCTTTCTTT
few	15	TRBV9	TRBJ1-1	TRBD1	CASSVEGAGITEAFF	TGTGCCAGCAGCGTAGAGGGGGCCGGGATCACTGAAGCTTTCTTT
-	14	TRBV27	TRBJ2-3	-	CASSPNYGTDTQYF	TGTGCCAGCAGTCCTAACTACGGGACAGATACGCAGTATTTT
few	13	TRBV6-1	TRBJ1-1	-	CASSDNPGAEAFF	TGTGCCAGCAGTGACAACCCGGGCGCTGAAGCTTTCTTT
-	15	TRBV27	TRBJ2-7	TRBD1	CASSLWGTGGSEQYF	TGTGCCAGCAGTTTATGGGGGACAGGGGGTAGCGAGCAGTACTTC
-	15	TRBV7-2	TRBJ1-2	-	CASSLLGQANYGYTF	TGTGCCAGCAGCTTATTAGGGCAAGCTAACTATGGCTACACCTTC
-	14	TRBV2	TRBJ1-2	-	CTSSEVGREDGYTF	TGTACCAGCAGTGAAGTTGGCAGGGAGGATGGCTACACCTTC
few	17	TRBV7-4	TRBJ1-3	TRBD1	CASSPAAPTGPGNTIYF	TGTGCCAGCAGCCCCGCCGCCCCGACAGGGCCTGGAAACACCATATATTTT
-	15	TRBV5-8	TRBJ2-3	TRBD1	CASAWTGVGTDTQYF	TGTGCCAGCGCGTGGACAGGGGTGGGCACAGATACGCAGTATTTT
few	15	TRBV7-2	TRBJ1-2	-	CASSSGGGSDYGYTF	TGTGCCAGCAGCTCTGGGGGGGGTAGCGACTATGGCTACACCTTC
many	17	TRBV7-2	TRBJ1-5	-	CASSLRGIGYSNQPQHF	TGTGCCAGCAGCTTACGGGGGATCGGATATAGCAATCAGCCCCAGCATTTT
few	14	TRBV6-1	TRBJ2-7	-	CASTFSGESYEQYF	TGTGCCAGCACTTTCTCGGGGGAATCCTACGAGCAGTACTTC
-	15	TRBV2	TRBJ2-5	-	CASSELAGKGETQYF	TGTGCCAGCAGTGAATTGGCGGGGAAAGGGGAGACCCAGTACTTC
-	13	TRBV29-1	TRBJ1-1	-	CSVGGGRNTEAFF	TGCAGCGTTGGTGGGGGGAGGAACACTGAAGCTTTCTTT
-	14	TRBV5-4	TRBJ1-1	-	CASTLTGTIPEAFF	TGTGCCAGCACCTTAACCGGGACTATACCTGAAGCTTTCTTT
once	16	TRBV6-5	TRBJ2-2	TRBD2	CASSYGTSGGPGELFF	TGTGCCAGCAGTTACGGGACTAGCGGGGGTCCCGGGGAGCTGTTTTTT
-	17	TRBV7-9	TRBJ2-2	TRBD1	CASSLPSERGPTGELFF	TGTGCCAGCAGCTTACCCTCCGAGAGGGGGCCCACCGGGGAGCTGTTTTTT
few	14	TRBV27	TRBJ1-5	-	CASSFALSNQPQHF	TGTGCCAGCAGTTTTGCACTTAGCAATCAGCCCCAGCATTTT
many	15	TRBV7-8	TRBJ2-4	-	CASSLVSTLENIQYF	TGTGCCAGCAGCTTAGTAAGCACACTCGAAAACATTCAGTACTTC
-	17	TRBV7-6	TRBJ2-1	TRBD2	CASSLPGTSGGYNEQFF	TGTGCCAGCAGCTTGCCCGGGACTAGCGGGGGCTACAATGAGCAGTTCTTC
few	13	TRBV6-1	TRBJ1-1	-	CASRQARGTEAFF	TGTGCCAGCAGACAGGCCCGGGGGACTGAAGCTTTCTTT
few	14	TRBV7-6	TRBJ2-3	-	CASSLSGRADTQYF	TGTGCCAGCAGCTTATCTGGGCGGGCAGATACGCAGTATTTT
-	14	TRBV11-3	TRBJ2-3	-	CASSFSDAGDTQYF	TGTGCCAGCAGCTTCTCCGATGCTGGAGATACGCAGTATTTT
few	12	TRBV29-1	TRBJ1-1	-	CSLMALNTEAFF	TGCAGCCTTATGGCCTTGAACACTGAAGCTTTCTTT
many	16	TRBV7-2	TRBJ2-5	TRBD2	CASSLVLAGVQETQYF	TGTGCCAGCAGCTTAGTACTAGCGGGGGTACAAGAGACCCAGTACTTC
few	16	TRBV27	TRBJ2-1	TRBD2	CASSLTQRGTKIEQFF	TGTGCCAGCAGTTTAACCCAGCGGGGGACCAAGATCGAGCAGTTCTTC
-	13	TRBV20-1	TRBJ2-3	TRBD2	CSARELAADTQYF	TGCAGTGCTAGAGAACTAGCGGCAGATACGCAGTATTTT
-	12	TRBV25-1	TRBJ2-1	-	CASSGPGNEQFF	TGCGCCAGCAGTGGCCCAGGGAATGAGCAGTTCTTC
-	14	TRBV24-1	TRBJ1-5	-	CATSDLSGDQPQHF	TGTGCCACCAGTGATTTGAGCGGTGATCAGCCCCAGCATTTT